Below are 29 T cell receptor beta chains sequenced from a single sample in a study of molecular identifiers for immune sequencing clone quantification. In TCRdb, the PCR reads were re-called with MiXCR into one record per CDR3 protein. The table lists about 640,000 distinct CDR3 sequences, 15% to 20% of them singletons. Sequenced material: naive CD8+ T cells from blood, with Jurkat cell RNA spiked in. Subset described: FACS-sorted CD8+CD4-CCR7+CD45RA+ naive T cells. Receptors originate from a human donor in good health. Some libraries in this study had Jurkat cell RNA spiked in.

About this clonotype itself: Here the CDR3 omits its conserved ending phenylalanine or tryptophan, so a read error is the likely source. The chain recombines TRBV27 with TRBJ1-1, with D uncertain. Germline V gene sequence: CDR1 MNHEY, CDR2 SMNVEV (reference sequence). Trimming cost V 3 bases and J 3 bases, with 8 bases left between them. This CDR3 comprises 13 residues. As DNA, the CDR3 is TGTGCCAGCAGTTTGGGCAGCTACACTGAAGCTTTCTCT. As protein: CASSLGSYTEAFS.

This clonotype has ten or more counts. A read error may produce the germline difference seen at one junction end. This chain joins TRBV13 and TRBJ2-3; 8 bases are a match to TRBD1. Germline assignment: CDR1 PRHDT and CDR2 FYEKMQ (reference sequence). The CDR3 totals 14 residues. The CDR3: CASSQGTGDSRNRF. CDR3 DNA sequence: TGTGCCAGCAGCCAAGGGACAGGAGACAGTAGAAATCGTTTT.

This clonotype was found many times. The chain recombines TRBV5-4 with TRBJ2-5; 7 bases are shared with TRBD2. Germline loops: CDR1 SGHNT, CDR2 YYREEE (reference sequence). V lost 2 bases and J lost 1; bases outside the gene matches: 2. The CDR3 runs to 14 residues. The CDR3 coding sequence is TGTGCCAGCAGCTTAGGACTAGGCCAAGAGACCCAGTACTTC. Amino acid sequence: CASSLGLGQETQYF. The full variable domain, rest sourced from reference TRBV5-4 and TRBJ2-5, is ETGVTQSPTHLIKTRGQQVTLRCSSQSGHNTVSWYQQALGQGPQFIFQYYREEENGRGNFPPRFSGLQFPNYSSELNVNALELDDSALYLCASSLGLGQETQYFGPGTRLLVL.

This clonotype was observed at least ten times. This chain joins TRBV20-1 and TRBJ2-7; D could derive from TRBD1 or TRBD2 (5 bases each). Germline CDR1 and CDR2: DFQATT and SNEGSKA (reference sequence). Trimming stripped 5 bases from V and 0 bases from J, with 11 bases between. The CDR3 contains 13 residues. CDR3 region: CSAAGTFSYEQYF. Here the CDR3 DNA reads TGCAGTGCTGCCGGGACGTTCTCCTACGAGCAGTACTTC.

The V gene is TRBV7-9, the J gene TRBJ2-5; 8 nucleotides align to TRBD2. Germline lookup yields CDR1 SEHNR and CDR2 FQNEAQ (reference sequence). The ends lost 2 bases at V and 4 bases at J; junction bases unmatched: 6. The CDR3 contains 15 residues. This CDR3 reads CASSLSAGEGETQYF. The CDR3 DNA is TGTGCCAGCAGCTTATCAGCGGGAGAAGGAGAGACCCAGTACTTC.

A word on this clonotype: A read error is likely, as this CDR3 ends without the conserved phenylalanine or tryptophan. V gene TRBV3-1 combines with J gene TRBJ1-1, with 8 bases that match TRBD1. The CDR3 extends over 14 amino acids. Germline values: CDR1 LGHDT, CDR2 YNNKEL (reference sequence). With V trimmed by 5 bases and J by 2 bases, 4 bases remained unmatched. CDR3 sequence: CASSYGQGNTEAFS. The CDR3 DNA is TGTGCCAGCAGCTACGGACAGGGAAACACTGAAGCTTTCTCT.

V gene TRBV2 combines with J gene TRBJ2-1; D is unresolved. Trimming took 1 base from V and 6 from J, leaving 10 bases between them. This CDR3 comprises 14 residues. In germline, CDR1 is SNHLY, CDR2 FYNNEI. This CDR3 is CASSEEGTGNEQFF. The CDR3 nucleotides are TGTGCCAGCAGTGAAGAGGGTACTGGCAATGAGCAGTTCTTC.

As to this clonotype: This may come from a read error, since a much larger clone is one base off. CDR3 region: CASSRGKGQADLSRGVGPQHF. The CDR3 nucleotides are TGTGCCAGCAGCAGAGGAAAGGGGCAGGCCGACTTGAGTCGGGGAGTCGGGCCCCAGCATTTT. This chain links TRBV21-1 with TRBJ1-5; the listed D gene, TRBD1, was not tested against the DNA. TRBV21-1 is classified as a pseudogene. The CDR3 covers 21 residues.

The V and J genes are TRBV4-3 and TRBJ2-3, with TRBD2 matching 8 bases. Germline CDR1 LGHNA, CDR2 YSLEER. Trimming took 5 bases from V and 8 from J; bases not matched to a gene: 9. The CDR3 loop spans 14 amino acids. CDR3 DNA: TGCGCCAGCAGCGCCGGGACTAGGGACGGTACGCAGTATTTT. Its protein is CASSAGTRDGTQYF.

This chain uses TRBV6-5 with TRBJ2-1, with 8 nucleotides matching TRBD1. There are 14 residues in the CDR3. J was trimmed by 8 bases and V by 1 base; bases with no gene match: 4. The germline V gene has CDR1 MNHEY and CDR2 SVGAGI. This CDR3 is CASSYYGRGHEQFF. The DNA of the CDR3 is TGTGCCAGCAGTTACTATGGCAGGGGGCATGAGCAGTTCTTC.

This clonotype was recorded many times. J is TRBJ2-3 and V is TRBV27; possible D gene TRBD2, 6 bases. The V gene's germline CDR1 is MNHEY and CDR2 SMNVEV (reference sequence). CDR3 length equals 15 residues. Trimming removed 8 bases at V and 2 bases at J, with 17 bases between. The CDR3: CASSIGGLYTDTQYF. DNA for the CDR3: TGTGCCAGCTCTATCGGGGGTTTGTACACAGATACGCAGTATTTT.

V is TRBV12-3 or TRBV12-4 and J is TRBJ2-2; D assignment may be TRBD1 or TRBD2 (5 bases each). V lost 6 bases and J 6 bases, leaving 14 bases between the germline ends. The CDR3 is 14 amino acids. The CDR3 DNA reads as TGTGCCAGCAGGGGGACCGTGGGGGCCGGGGAGCTGTTTTTT. Its translation is CASRGTVGAGELFF.

This clonotype was found a few times. Likely a read error: the CDR3 ends without its conserved phenylalanine or tryptophan. The limits of the CDR3 on the DNA are not certain, so only TCRdb's listed CDR3 is given. The CDR3 is CRGPGLAPQ. The rearrangement links TRBV20-1 to TRBJ2-1; TRBD2, as called in the table, went unchecked against the DNA. The CDR3 is 9 amino acids in total, end residues counted. The germline CDR1 and CDR2 sequences are DFQATT and SNEGSKA (reference sequence).

This clonotype was seen a handful of times. A junction boundary mismatches the germline segment, possibly from a read error. The chain combines TRBV27 with TRBJ2-7; perhaps D is TRBD1 or TRBD2 (5 bases each). Looked up from germline, CDR1 is MNHEY and CDR2 is SMNVEV (reference sequence). The CDR3 has 14 residues. The CDR3 sequence: CASSLYGGSYEPYF. The DNA of the CDR3 is TGTGCCAGCAGTTTATATGGGGGTTCCTACGAGCCGTACTTC.

This clonotype was picked up a small number of times. CDR3 bases: TGTGCCATCAGTGCCGGAACTAGCGGGATAGGTAACGGGGAGCTGTTTTTT. It specifies CAISAGTSGIGNGELFF. The chain couples TRBV10-3 to TRBJ2-2; 10 nucleotides agree with TRBD2. The CDR3 length is 17 residues. In germline, CDR1 is ENHRY, CDR2 SYGVKD. V dropped 4 bases and J dropped 7; count of bases not matched to a gene: 12.

This clonotype was seen many times. This sequence joins TRBV4-3 and TRBJ2-7; 8 bases match TRBD1. CDR1 LGHNA and CDR2 YSLEER come from the germline V gene. The length of the CDR3 is 15 residues. V was clipped by 3 bases and J by 0 bases; unmatched bases: 4. The CDR3 is CASSQATGDSYEQYF. CDR3 sequence (DNA): TGCGCCAGCAGCCAGGCGACAGGGGACTCCTACGAGCAGTACTTC.

This clonotype was counted only a few times. The chain combines TRBV19 with TRBJ1-2; D call uncertain. The germline V gene has CDR1 LNHDA and CDR2 SQIVND (reference sequence). The CDR3 has 14 amino acids. Trimming removed 6 bases at V and 0 bases at J, with 11 bases between. The CDR3 DNA follows: TGTGCCAGTAGGCCGGGGAACCCTAACTATGGCTACACCTTC. Translating it yields CASRPGNPNYGYTF.

The chain links TRBV7-6 to TRBJ2-1; 8 bases are shared with TRBD2. The CDR3 is 15 residues long. V gave up 2 bases and J gave up 4 bases; unmatched junction bases: 4. From germline, CDR1 is SGHVS and CDR2 FNYEAQ. CDR3 DNA sequence: TGTGCCAGCAGCTTAAGGTCTAGCGGGTACAATGAGCAGTTCTTC. It codes for CASSLRSSGYNEQFF.

CDR3 in DNA: TGTGCCAGCAGCTTAGTCGGGAAGCAGTACTTC. Translating it yields CASSLVGKQYF. The chain combines TRBV11-2 with TRBJ2-7, with D possibly being TRBD2 (5 bases). Deletions cut 1 base from V and 8 bases from J, with 6 bases between. Germline V gene lookup returns CDR1 SGHAT and CDR2 FQNNGV. There are 11 residues in the CDR3.

This clonotype was found many times. The chain uses TRBV7-2 and TRBJ2-3; 8 nucleotides line up with TRBD2. Germline V gene lookup returns CDR1 SGHTA and CDR2 FQGNSA. The CDR3 extends over 14 amino acids. Trimming cost V 3 bases and J 4 bases; bases outside gene matches: 3. The CDR3 DNA reads TGTGCCAGCAGCTTCAGCGGGGGTCCAGATACGCAGTATTTT. It encodes CASSFSGGPDTQYF. The full variable domain, in which reference TRBV7-2 and TRBJ2-3 provide the parts outside the CDR3, is GAGVSQSPSNKVTEKGKDVELRCDPISGHTALYWYRQSLGQGLEFLIYFQGNSAPDKSGLPSDRFSAERTGGSVSTLTIQRTQQEDSAVYLCASSFSGGPDTQYFGPGTRLTVL.

As for this clonotype: Since no conserved phenylalanine or tryptophan closes the CDR3, a read error is the likely cause. The chain recombines TRBV6-2 or TRBV6-3 with TRBJ2-7; TRBD2 might be the D (7 bases). V lost 5 bases and J lost 2, with 13 bases in between. The CDR3 has 14 amino acids. Germline V gene sequence: CDR1 MNHEY, CDR2 SVGEGT. CDR3 DNA: TGTGCCAGCAGTGGATTCGGGGGGCCCTACGAGCAGTACCTC. Its protein is CASSGFGGPYEQYL.

V is TRBV19 and J is TRBJ2-7; D is ambiguous. The CDR3 has 14 residues. The V gene lost 3 bases and the J gene lost 2 bases, with 11 bases spanning the gap. Germline V gene lookup returns CDR1 LNHDA and CDR2 SQIVND (reference sequence). The CDR3 sequence is CASSISQPPYEQYF. In nucleotides, the CDR3 is TGTGCCAGTAGTATTTCCCAGCCACCCTACGAGCAGTACTTC.

This clonotype is a singleton in its sample. This sequence may be a read error, since a much larger clone differs from it by one base. CDR3 in amino acids: CAISESIGLNTEAFF. CDR3 nucleotides: TGTGCCATCAGTGAGTCGATAGGGCTGAACACTGAAGCTTTCTTT. The V gene is TRBV10-3, the J gene TRBJ1-1; D gene unclear. The V gene lost 0 bases and the J gene lost 0 bases, with 8 bases spanning the gap. This CDR3 comprises 15 residues. Germline loops: CDR1 ENHRY, CDR2 SYGVKD.

About this clonotype: Its ends do not fully match the called genes, so a read error is possible. The J gene is TRBJ2-1, the V gene TRBV7-8; TRBD2 matches at 9 bases. The germline V gene has CDR1 SGHVS and CDR2 FQNEAQ. This CDR3 is built from 18 residues. The CDR3 protein is CASSLVTLAGPKDNERFF. Written as DNA, the CDR3 is TGTGCCAGCAGCTTAGTTACGCTAGCGGGGCCTAAAGACAATGAGCGGTTCTTC.

About this clonotype itself: Being one base from a much bigger clone, this may be a read error. CDR3 sequence: CAGSQVGGLGNQPQHF. CDR3 in DNA: TGCGCCGGCAGCCAAGTGGGGGGGTTAGGTAATCAGCCCCAGCATTTT. This rearrangement joins TRBV4-1 to TRBJ1-5, with D tentatively TRBD1 (5 bases). Germline lookup yields CDR1 MGHRA and CDR2 YSYEKL. The CDR3 length is 16 residues.

This clonotype has just one count. Here the CDR3 omits its conserved ending phenylalanine or tryptophan, so a read error is the likely source. This chain joins TRBV2 and TRBJ2-7; TRBD2 agrees at 7 bases. The V gene end was trimmed by 2 bases and the J gene end by 0 bases; junction bases not matched to a gene: 25. The CDR3 loop spans 22 amino acids. Germline CDR1 and CDR2: SNHLY and FYNNEI. The CDR3 reads CASSECSEQDPGGCPNSYEQYL. The CDR3 coding sequence is TGTGCCAGCAGTGAATGCTCCGAACAAGACCCGGGAGGATGCCCGAACTCCTACGAGCAGTACCTC.

The rearrangement uses TRBV20-1 and TRBJ2-5; TRBD1 matches 8 bases. CDR3 length: 16 amino acids. After removal of 4 bases from V and 5 bases from J, the junction contained 15 bases not matched to a gene. Germline V gene lookup returns CDR1 DFQATT and CDR2 SNEGSKA (reference sequence). The CDR3 DNA follows: TGCAGTGCTACCGTCCCGGGACAGGCCCCGTCCGAGACCCAGTACTTC. Translated, it gives CSATVPGQAPSETQYF.

This chain joins TRBV19 and TRBJ1-4; TRBD1 agrees at 8 bases. CDR3 size: 16 residues. Germline CDR1 is LNHDA and CDR2 is SQIVND (reference sequence). With V trimmed by 8 bases and J by 1 base, 9 bases remained unmatched. As DNA, the CDR3 is TGTGCCAGTGAACACGGACAGGGCGGAACTAATGAAAAACTGTTTTTT. Translation: CASEHGQGGTNEKLFF.

On this clonotype itself: With a much larger clone just one base away, this may be a read error. The V call is TRBV12-3 or TRBV12-4, the J call TRBJ2-2; a weak D match, TRBD1 (6 bases). This CDR3 comprises 12 residues. The V end was cut by 10 bases, the J end by 5 bases, with 11 bases between. The CDR3 nucleotides read TGTGCCACCCCACAGGGAACCGGGGAGCTGTTTTTT. It yields the protein CATPQGTGELFF.